What follows describes a single T cell receptor beta chain. This specimen belongs to a study of CD8 T cells in Susac syndrome. The CDR3 is 15 residues long. V lost 2 bases, J lost 7 bases, and 15 bases lay in between. In germline, CDR1 is MNHEY, CDR2 SMNVEV (reference sequence). Random hexamers were used to reverse transcribe the RNA input (roughly 0.5 to 1 ug). TCRdb re-derived calls from the immunoSEQ multiplex PCR reads in MiXCR, one entry per CDR3 protein. The data hold under 200,000 distinct CDR3 sequences, with approximately 94% observed a single time. The chain employs TRBV27 and TRBJ2-1; D perhaps matches TRBD1 (5 bases). Sequencing was done on a sample of CD4+ T cells from PBMCs. The sequence came from a human donor with Susac syndrome. CDR3 in amino acids: CASSLQGQVGNEQFF. DNA for the CDR3: TGTGCCAGCAGTTTACAGGGTCAAGTGGGGAATGAGCAGTTCTTC.